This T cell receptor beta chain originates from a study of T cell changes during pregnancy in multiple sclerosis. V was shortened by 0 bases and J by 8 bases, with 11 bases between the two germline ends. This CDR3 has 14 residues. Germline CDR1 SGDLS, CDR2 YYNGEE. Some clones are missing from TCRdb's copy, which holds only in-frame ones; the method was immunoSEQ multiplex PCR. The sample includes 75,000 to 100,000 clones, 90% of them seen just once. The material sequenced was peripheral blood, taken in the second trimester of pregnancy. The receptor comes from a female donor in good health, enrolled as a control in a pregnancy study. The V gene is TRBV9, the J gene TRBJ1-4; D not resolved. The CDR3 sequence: CASSVEVYGEKLFF. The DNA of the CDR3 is TGTGCCAGCAGCGTAGAGGTCTACGGGGAAAAACTGTTTTTT.